Below, 32 T cell receptor beta chains from the same sample are listed, as sequenced in a study of T-cell reconstitution after alpha-beta-depleted transplantation in children. Molecular barcoding with unique molecular identifiers was used for the TCRbeta library. TCRdb independently ran MiXCR on the PCR reads; one entry per CDR3 protein. The sample holds 500,000 to 650,000 distinct CDR3 sequences; 10% to 15% are singletons and the top ten take roughly 2.3%. The sample was PBMCs, mostly from graft donor cells, taken 360 days after TCRalphabeta/CD19-depleted stem cell transplant. These receptors were collected from a male patient younger than 18 who had a stem cell transplant for acute myeloid leukemia, so the T cells may come from the graft donor.

This clonotype came up a few times. The chain uses TRBV28 and TRBJ1-1; no reliable D call. The CDR3 has 13 residues. CDR1 and CDR2 (germline): MDHEN, SYDVKM. Trimming took off 10 bases at V and 5 bases at J, with 17 bases between the two ends. The CDR3 bases are TGTGCCACCAAAGGGTCACTCCGGACTGAAGCTTTCTTT. Protein: CATKGSLRTEAFF.

In regard to this clonotype: This could be a read error, since a much larger clone is one nucleotide away. The chain carries TRBV20-1 and TRBJ2-2; 11 bases align to TRBD2. CDR3 size: 16 residues. Germline V gene data show CDR1 as DFQATT and CDR2 as SNEGSKA (reference sequence). In DNA form, the CDR3 reads TGCTGTGCTAGTTTCTTAGCGGGAGGGCCATCCGGGGAGCTGTTTTTT. It encodes CCASFLAGGPSGELFF.

This clonotype has at least ten counts. Sequence at one end of the junction differs from germline and may be a read error. The chain joins TRBV4-2 to TRBJ2-1, with no clear D. CDR1 is LGHNA and CDR2 is YNFKEQ in the germline V gene. The CDR3 loop spans 13 amino acids. As DNA, the CDR3 is TGTGCCAGCAGCGAAGAGGTCCACAATGAGCAGTTCTTC. It specifies CASSEEVHNEQFF.

This clonotype was detected many times. The chain is built from TRBV29-1 and TRBJ2-2; D is perhaps TRBD1 (6 bases). V was clipped by 4 bases and J by 4 bases, with 10 bases between them. The germline CDR1 and CDR2 sequences are SQVTM and ANQGSEA. This CDR3 comprises 13 residues. The CDR3 DNA reads as TGCAGCGTTGCACAGGGTCCCACCGGGGAGCTGTTTTTT. Amino acid sequence: CSVAQGPTGELFF.

V is TRBV20-1 and J is TRBJ2-5, with 10 bases identical to TRBD2. The V gene end was trimmed by 6 bases and the J gene end by 4 bases; junction bases not matched to a gene: 20. The CDR3 has 18 amino acids. Germline lookup yields CDR1 DFQATT and CDR2 SNEGSKA (reference sequence). In nucleotides, the CDR3 is TGCAGTGCCAACACACGTGGTTCTAATAGACTAGCGGGAGAGACCCAGTACTTC. Its protein is CSANTRGSNRLAGETQYF.

Many counts were recorded for this clonotype. V and J are TRBV20-1 and TRBJ2-1; the D gene is possibly TRBD2 (5 bases). There are 14 residues in the CDR3. Germline loops: CDR1 DFQATT, CDR2 SNEGSKA (reference sequence). The ends were cut back, 5 bases at V and 0 bases at J, with 11 bases in the middle. CDR3: CSAEPGSSYNEQFF. CDR3 nucleotides: TGCAGTGCTGAGCCGGGAAGCTCCTACAATGAGCAGTTCTTC.

The chain carries TRBV21-1 and TRBJ2-5; the table names TRBD1, a call not compared with the DNA. TRBV21-1 is reported as a pseudogene. The CDR3 has 15 residues. The CDR3 here is CASSKVAGGRETQYF. The CDR3 DNA is TGTGCCAGCAGCAAAGTCGCCGGGGGGAGAGAGACCCAGTACTTC.

This clonotype was detected ten times or more. The chain uses TRBV7-2 and TRBJ2-1; D might be TRBD1 (5 bases). The V and J ends lost 7 bases and 5 bases respectively, with 18 bases between them. Germline CDR1 and CDR2: SGHTA and FQGNSA. This CDR3 region has 15 residues. DNA for the CDR3: TGTGCCAGCACCCCCTTTGGGGCCCGAGACAATGAGCAGTTCTTC. Amino acids: CASTPFGARDNEQFF.

The V gene is TRBV7-2, the J gene TRBJ2-5; the D gene is possibly TRBD2 (5 bases). The CDR3 totals 12 residues. The germline CDR1 and CDR2 sequences are SGHTA and FQGNSA. The ends were cut back, 3 bases at V and 10 bases at J, with 12 bases in the middle. The CDR3 sequence is CASSFGLLIQYF. CDR3 DNA sequence: TGTGCCAGCAGCTTCGGACTGCTGATCCAGTACTTC.

This clonotype was counted a few times. The V gene is TRBV3-1, the J gene TRBJ2-1, with 7 bases lining up with TRBD2. This CDR3 is 18 amino acids long. After removal of 0 bases from V and 8 bases from J, the junction contained 16 bases not matched to a gene. CDR1 is LGHDT and CDR2 is YNNKEL in the germline V gene (reference sequence). The DNA for the CDR3 is TGTGCCAGCAGCCAAGATTTGATTGGGGGAGGGCCCTCTTATGAGCAGTTCTTC. It is translated as CASSQDLIGGGPSYEQFF.

The chain couples TRBV28 to TRBJ2-7, with a possible D match to TRBD2 (6 bases). Trimming removed 3 bases at V and 2 bases at J, with 14 bases between. The CDR3 totals 15 residues. Germline V gene data show CDR1 as MDHEN and CDR2 as SYDVKM. This CDR3 reads CASSFSWTNTYEQYF. The CDR3 region has the DNA TGTGCCAGCAGTTTCTCGTGGACTAATACCTACGAGCAGTACTTC. Supplemented by reference TRBV28 and TRBJ2-7, the full variable domain reads DVKVTQSSRYLVKRTGEKVFLECVQDMDHENMFWYRQDPGLGLRLIYFSYDVKMKEKGDIPEGYSVSREKKERFSLILESASTNQTSMYLCASSFSWTNTYEQYFGPGTRLTVT.

Only a few counts were recorded for this clonotype. This chain links TRBV5-1 with TRBJ2-7, with 7 bases matching TRBD2. CDR1 SGHRS and CDR2 YFSETQ come from the germline V gene. The J segment lost 0 bases and the V segment lost 3 bases, leaving 9 bases of the junction unmatched. CDR3 length equals 16 residues. The CDR3 here is CASSSRPSGSSYEQYF. The CDR3 bases are TGCGCCAGCAGCTCCCGTCCTAGCGGAAGCTCCTACGAGCAGTACTTC. The variable domain in full, with the rest retrieved from reference TRBV5-1 and TRBJ2-7, is KAGVTQTPRYLIKTRGQQVTLSCSPISGHRSVSWYQQTPGQGLQFLFEYFSETQRNKGNFPGRFSGRQFSNSRSEMNVSTLELGDSALYLCASSSRPSGSSYEQYFGPGTRLTVT.

This clonotype has a handful of counts. This chain links TRBV10-3 with TRBJ2-7; 8 bases map to TRBD1. V dropped 8 bases and J dropped 1; count of bases not matched to a gene: 4. This CDR3 contains 13 residues. Germline CDR1 ENHRY, CDR2 SYGVKD. As DNA, the CDR3 is TGTGCCATCCTAGGGACAGGATCCTACGAGCAGTACTTC. Translation: CAILGTGSYEQYF.

CDR3 bases: TGTGCCAGCAGCCAATTAGCGGACCGCTCCTACAATGAGCAGTTCTTC. It yields the protein CASSQLADRSYNEQFF. This sequence joins TRBV7-8 and TRBJ2-1; TRBD2 might be the D (6 bases). Germline CDR1 and CDR2: SGHVS and FQNEAQ. The CDR3 covers 16 residues. V was pared by 5 bases and J by 0 bases, with 14 bases between.

This clonotype turned up a few times. This chain joins TRBV24-1 and TRBJ2-7; 7 bases are a match to TRBD2. This CDR3 is built from 14 residues. V shed 5 bases and J 3 bases; nucleotides not matched to a gene: 6. Germline V gives CDR1 KGHDR, CDR2 SFDVKD. This CDR3 is CATSVGGSLYEQYF. For the CDR3, the DNA is TGTGCCACCAGTGTAGGCGGGAGCCTCTACGAGCAGTACTTC.

This clonotype was recorded a few times. The J gene is TRBJ2-1, the V gene TRBV12-3 or TRBV12-4; 10 bases are a match to TRBD2. CDR3 length: 15 residues. Losses at the gene ends were 7 bases for V and 8 bases for J; bases not matched to a gene: 11. The CDR3 DNA sequence: TGTGCCAGCACCCTGACTAGCGGGCCCGGCGATGAGCAGTTCTTC. Protein product: CASTLTSGPGDEQFF.

The J gene is TRBJ2-5, the V gene TRBV29-1, with D perhaps matching TRBD1 or TRBD2 (5 bases each). V lost 4 bases and J 1 base, leaving 13 bases between the germline ends. The CDR3 has 14 residues. Germline CDR1 and CDR2: SQVTM and ANQGSEA. The CDR3 region has the DNA TGCAGCGTTGCCCCAGGGAGTGCCCAAGAGACCCAGTACTTC. Its protein product is CSVAPGSAQETQYF.

J is TRBJ2-7 and V is TRBV2; 10 nucleotides align to TRBD1. Germline V lookup: CDR1 SNHLY, CDR2 FYNNEI. The CDR3 runs 14 residues. Trimming cost V 1 base and J 8 bases; bases outside gene matches: 5. CDR3 in DNA: TGTGCCAGCAGTGAAGGAGGACAGGGGGGGAAGCAGTACTTC. Translated, it gives CASSEGGQGGKQYF.

This rearrangement joins TRBV6-5 to TRBJ2-1; 8 nucleotides agree with TRBD2. The ends lost 6 bases at V and 1 base at J; junction bases unmatched: 11. The germline V gene encodes CDR1 MNHEY and CDR2 SVGAGI. The CDR3 runs to 17 residues. The CDR3 sequence: CASRHLEASGSYNEQFF. CDR3 DNA: TGTGCCAGCAGACACCTCGAGGCTAGCGGGTCCTACAATGAGCAGTTCTTC.

This clonotype was picked up many times. The chain couples TRBV28 to TRBJ2-2, with 7 bases identical to TRBD1. The CDR3 covers 15 residues. Per the germline V gene, CDR1 is MDHEN and CDR2 is SYDVKM. V lost 6 bases to trimming and J lost 0 bases; unmatched junction nucleotides: 4. DNA for the CDR3: TGTGCCAGCAGCCCCCAGGGGGCGAACACCGGGGAGCTGTTTTTT. Protein sequence: CASSPQGANTGELFF.

This clonotype was detected only once. The rearrangement uses TRBV4-3 and TRBJ2-4; TRBD1 might be the D (5 bases). The CDR3 loop spans 18 amino acids. Germline V CDR1 and CDR2: LGHNA, YSLEER. Trimming took off 0 bases at V and 0 bases at J, with 15 bases between the two ends. For the CDR3, the DNA is TGCGCCAGCAGCCAAGAAGGGGCGTTTGTCGTAGCCAAAAACATTCAGTACTTC. Its translation is CASSQEGAFVVAKNIQYF.

In regard to this clonotype: As the CDR3 is not closed by the conserved phenylalanine or tryptophan, this likely results from a read error. The chain carries TRBV28 and TRBJ1-5, with D possibly being TRBD1 (5 bases). Germline V gene data show CDR1 as MDHEN and CDR2 as SYDVKM. V lost 3 bases and J 0 bases, leaving 12 bases between the germline ends. The CDR3 loop spans 16 amino acids. The CDR3: CASSLGRRYSNQPQHS. CDR3 sequence (DNA): TGTGCCAGCAGTTTGGGGCGCCGTTATAGCAATCAGCCCCAGCATTCT.

This clonotype was seen a handful of times. The chain employs TRBV20-1 and TRBJ2-6; 8 nucleotides line up with TRBD2. V lost 5 bases and J lost 5; bases outside the gene matches: 8. Germline CDR1 and CDR2: DFQATT and SNEGSKA (reference sequence). The CDR3 is made up of 15 amino acids. The CDR3 loop is CSAVPGLVRANVLTF. CDR3 in DNA: TGCAGTGCTGTCCCGGGACTAGTCCGGGCCAACGTCCTGACTTTC.

The sample holds a few counts of this clonotype. The rearrangement joins TRBV4-3 to TRBJ2-1, with D perhaps TRBD1 (5 bases). Per the germline V gene, CDR1 is LGHNA and CDR2 is YSLEER. This CDR3 has 14 residues. V was clipped by 4 bases and J by 15 bases, with 22 bases between them. The CDR3 DNA reads as TGCGCCAGCAGCCTTTCTCCGGCAGGGTCCAACCTGTTCTTC. Its protein product is CASSLSPAGSNLFF.

V gene TRBV5-1 combines with J gene TRBJ2-1; possibly TRBD1 or TRBD2 for D (7 bases each). Germline CDR1 reads SGHRS; CDR2 reads YFSETQ. The CDR3 runs to 16 residues. Trimming removed 0 bases from V and 9 bases from J, with 19 bases in between. CDR3: CASSLASGQGGVEQFF. The DNA of the CDR3 is TGCGCCAGCAGCTTGGCCTCGGGGCAGGGGGGGGTTGAGCAGTTCTTC.

Only a few counts were recorded for this clonotype. The chain is built from TRBV3-1 and TRBJ2-3, with D maybe TRBD2 (5 bases). This CDR3 contains 13 residues. The germline gives CDR1 LGHDT, CDR2 YNNKEL (reference sequence). Trimming shortened V by 3 bases and J by 5 bases, and 9 bases separated the two germline ends. In DNA, the CDR3 is TGTGCCAGCAGCCACCCGAGGGTAGATACGCAGTATTTT. Its translation: CASSHPRVDTQYF.

This clonotype was detected many times. The chain has TRBV4-3 and TRBJ2-7; D gene uncertain. V was cut by 0 bases and J by 2 bases, with 5 bases left in between. The CDR3 is 13 residues long. The germline CDR1 and CDR2 sequences are LGHNA and YSLEER. For the CDR3, the DNA is TGCGCCAGCAGCCAAGATGAGGCCTACGAGCAGTACTTC. This gives the protein CASSQDEAYEQYF.

This chain connects TRBV20-1 to TRBJ2-1; 8 nucleotides match TRBD1. The CDR3 sequence is 12 residues long. J lost 9 bases, V lost 4 bases, and 5 bases had no gene match. Germline V gene data show CDR1 as DFQATT and CDR2 as SNEGSKA (reference sequence). CDR3 bases: TGCAGTGCTACCCGGACAGGGACTGAGCAGTTCTTC. Protein product: CSATRTGTEQFF.

This clonotype was counted only a few times. V usage is TRBV7-3 and J usage is TRBJ2-3; D remains ambiguous. Germline lookup yields CDR1 SGHTA and CDR2 FQGTGA. The CDR3 is 17 amino acids. Trimming shortened V by 1 base and J by 0 bases, and 14 bases separated the two germline ends. CDR3 protein: CASSLRTRGRSTDTQYF. For the CDR3, the DNA is TGTGCCAGCAGCTTAAGGACGCGAGGTCGTAGCACAGATACGCAGTATTTT.

This clonotype was counted ten times or more. This chain joins TRBV14 and TRBJ2-1, with no clear D. The V gene lost 1 base and the J gene lost 2 bases, with 12 bases spanning the gap. The germline gives CDR1 SGHDN, CDR2 FVKESK. This CDR3 has 16 residues. CDR3 in DNA: TGTGCCAGCAGCCAAGGCGTACCACTGGCCTACAATGAGCAGTTCTTC. Translating it yields CASSQGVPLAYNEQFF.

The J gene is TRBJ2-2, the V gene TRBV20-1; D is undetermined. Trimming left V 1 base short and J 5 bases short, with 17 bases between. The germline gives CDR1 DFQATT, CDR2 SNEGSKA (reference sequence). This CDR3 is 16 amino acids long. The CDR3 here is CSARGWIDSGTGELFF. The CDR3 DNA is TGCAGTGCTAGAGGTTGGATAGACTCCGGAACCGGGGAGCTGTTTTTT.

This chain joins TRBV29-1 and TRBJ2-3; the D gene is possibly TRBD2 (5 bases). Per the germline V gene, CDR1 is SQVTM and CDR2 is ANQGSEA. This CDR3 is built from 10 residues. V lost 7 bases, J lost 6 bases, and 8 bases lay in between. The CDR3 reads CSGWEDTQYF. In DNA, the CDR3 is TGCAGCGGCTGGGAGGATACGCAGTATTTT.